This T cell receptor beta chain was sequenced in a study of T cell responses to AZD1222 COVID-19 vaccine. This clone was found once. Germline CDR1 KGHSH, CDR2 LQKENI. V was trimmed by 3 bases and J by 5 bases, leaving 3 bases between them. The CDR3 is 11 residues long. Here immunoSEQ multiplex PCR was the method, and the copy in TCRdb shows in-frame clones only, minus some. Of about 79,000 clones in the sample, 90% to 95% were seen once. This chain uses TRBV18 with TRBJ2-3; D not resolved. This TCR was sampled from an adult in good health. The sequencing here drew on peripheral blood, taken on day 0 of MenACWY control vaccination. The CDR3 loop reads CASSPVDTQYF. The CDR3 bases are TGTGCCAGCTCACCTGTAGATACGCAGTATTTT.